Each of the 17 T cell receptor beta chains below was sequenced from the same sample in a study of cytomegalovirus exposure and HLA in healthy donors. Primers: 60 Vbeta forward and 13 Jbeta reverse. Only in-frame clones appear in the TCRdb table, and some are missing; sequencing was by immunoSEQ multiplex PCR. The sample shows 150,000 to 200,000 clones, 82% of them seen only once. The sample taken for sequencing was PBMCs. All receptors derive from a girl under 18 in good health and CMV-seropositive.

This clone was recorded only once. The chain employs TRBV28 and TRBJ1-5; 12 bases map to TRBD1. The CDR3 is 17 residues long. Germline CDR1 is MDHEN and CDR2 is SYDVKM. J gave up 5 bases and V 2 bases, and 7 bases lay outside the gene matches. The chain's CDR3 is CASSLVAGTGGDQPQHF. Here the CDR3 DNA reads TGTGCCAGCAGTTTAGTTGCTGGGACAGGGGGCGATCAGCCCCAGCATTTT.

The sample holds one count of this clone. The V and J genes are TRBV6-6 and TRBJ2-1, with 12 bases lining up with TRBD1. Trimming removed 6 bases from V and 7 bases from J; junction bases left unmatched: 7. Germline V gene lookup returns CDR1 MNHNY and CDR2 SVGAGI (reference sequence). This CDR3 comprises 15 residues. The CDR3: CASRPGQGARNEQFF. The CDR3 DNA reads TGTGCCAGCAGGCCGGGACAGGGGGCGCGGAATGAGCAGTTCTTC.

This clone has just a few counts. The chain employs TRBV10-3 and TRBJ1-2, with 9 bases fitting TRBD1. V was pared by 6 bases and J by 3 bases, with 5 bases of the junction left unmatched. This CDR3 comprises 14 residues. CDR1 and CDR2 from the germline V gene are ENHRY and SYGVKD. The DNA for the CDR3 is TGTGCCATCAGAACCCGGGACAGGGACTATGGCTACACCTTC. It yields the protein CAIRTRDRDYGYTF.

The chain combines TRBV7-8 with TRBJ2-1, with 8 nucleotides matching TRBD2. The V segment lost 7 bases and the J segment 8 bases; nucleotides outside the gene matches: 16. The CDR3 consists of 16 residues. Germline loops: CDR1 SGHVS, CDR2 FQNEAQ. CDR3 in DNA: TGTGCCAGCATGGAGCGGGAGCTCGTGACGTGGGATGAGCAGTTCTTC. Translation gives CASMERELVTWDEQFF.

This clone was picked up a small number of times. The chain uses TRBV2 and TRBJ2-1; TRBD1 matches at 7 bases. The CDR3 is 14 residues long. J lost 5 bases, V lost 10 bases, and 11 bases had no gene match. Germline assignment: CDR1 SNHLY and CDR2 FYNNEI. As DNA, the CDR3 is TGTGCCATCCCGAGGGACAGTACAAACAATGAGCAGTTCTTC. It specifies CAIPRDSTNNEQFF.

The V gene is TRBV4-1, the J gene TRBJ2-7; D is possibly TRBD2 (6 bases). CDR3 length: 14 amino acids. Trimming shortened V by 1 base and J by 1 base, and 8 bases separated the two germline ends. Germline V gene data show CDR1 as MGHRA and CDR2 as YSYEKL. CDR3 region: CASSQGGDSYEQYF. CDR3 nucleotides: TGCGCCAGCAGCCAAGGGGGGGATTCCTACGAGCAGTACTTC.

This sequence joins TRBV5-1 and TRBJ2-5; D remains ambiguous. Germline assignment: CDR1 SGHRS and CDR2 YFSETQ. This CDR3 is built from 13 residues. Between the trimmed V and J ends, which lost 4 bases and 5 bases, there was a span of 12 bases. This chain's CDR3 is CASSPRLRETQYF. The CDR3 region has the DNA TGCGCCAGCAGCCCCCGTCTACGGGAGACCCAGTACTTC.

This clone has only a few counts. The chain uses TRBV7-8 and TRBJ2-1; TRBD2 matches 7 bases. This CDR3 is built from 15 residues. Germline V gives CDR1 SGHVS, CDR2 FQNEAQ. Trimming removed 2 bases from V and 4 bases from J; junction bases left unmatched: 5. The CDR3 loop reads CASSLRLAAYNEQFF. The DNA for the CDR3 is TGTGCCAGCAGCTTACGACTAGCCGCTTACAATGAGCAGTTCTTC.

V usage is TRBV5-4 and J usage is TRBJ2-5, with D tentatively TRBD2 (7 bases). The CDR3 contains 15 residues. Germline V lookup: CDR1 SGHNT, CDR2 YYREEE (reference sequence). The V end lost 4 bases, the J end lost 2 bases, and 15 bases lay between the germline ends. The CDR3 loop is CASSMGGHPQETQYF. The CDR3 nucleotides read TGTGCCAGCAGCATGGGGGGGCATCCTCAAGAGACCCAGTACTTC.

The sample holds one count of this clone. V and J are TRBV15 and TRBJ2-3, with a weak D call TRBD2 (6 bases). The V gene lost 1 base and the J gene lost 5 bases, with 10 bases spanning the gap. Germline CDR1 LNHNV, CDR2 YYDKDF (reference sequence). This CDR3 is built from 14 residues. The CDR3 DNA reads TGTGCCACCAGCAGAGTTGTGGGGGGAGATACGCAGTATTTT. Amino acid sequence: CATSRVVGGDTQYF.

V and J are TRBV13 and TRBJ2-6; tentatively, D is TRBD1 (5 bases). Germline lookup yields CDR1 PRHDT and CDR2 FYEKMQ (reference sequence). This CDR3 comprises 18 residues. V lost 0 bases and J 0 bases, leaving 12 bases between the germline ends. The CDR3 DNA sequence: TGTGCCAGCAGCTTAGGGCTGGGGCGTAGCTCTGGGGCCAACGTCCTGACTTTC. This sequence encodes CASSLGLGRSSGANVLTF.

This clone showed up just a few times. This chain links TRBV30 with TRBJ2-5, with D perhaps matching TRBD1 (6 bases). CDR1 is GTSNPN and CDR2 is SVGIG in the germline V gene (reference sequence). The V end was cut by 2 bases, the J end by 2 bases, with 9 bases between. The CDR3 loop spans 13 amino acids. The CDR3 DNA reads TGTGCCTGGAGTCCGGACAGTCAAGAGACCCAGTACTTC. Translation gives CAWSPDSQETQYF.

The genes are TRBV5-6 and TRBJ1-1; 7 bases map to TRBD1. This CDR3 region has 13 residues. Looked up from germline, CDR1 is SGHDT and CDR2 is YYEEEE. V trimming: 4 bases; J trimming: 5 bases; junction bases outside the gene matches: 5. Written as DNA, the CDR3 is TGTGCCAGCAGCCTAATACAGGGGACTGAAGCTTTCTTT. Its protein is CASSLIQGTEAFF.

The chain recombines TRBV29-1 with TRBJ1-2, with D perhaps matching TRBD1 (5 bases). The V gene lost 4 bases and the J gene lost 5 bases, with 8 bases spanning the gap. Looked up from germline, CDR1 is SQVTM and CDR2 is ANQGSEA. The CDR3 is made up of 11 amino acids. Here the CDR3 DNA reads TGCAGCGTTGCAGGGATTTATGGCTACACCTTC. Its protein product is CSVAGIYGYTF.

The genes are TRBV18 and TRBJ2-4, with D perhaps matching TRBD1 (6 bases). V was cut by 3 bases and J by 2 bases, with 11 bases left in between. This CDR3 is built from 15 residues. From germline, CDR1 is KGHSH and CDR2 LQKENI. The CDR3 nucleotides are TGTGCCAGCTCACCGCAGACAGGTACCAAAAACATTCAGTACTTC. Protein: CASSPQTGTKNIQYF. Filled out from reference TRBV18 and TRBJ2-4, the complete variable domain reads NAGVMQNPRHLVRRRGQEARLRCSPMKGHSHVYWYRQLPEEGLKFMVYLQKENIIDESGMPKERFSAEFPKEGPSILRIQQVVRGDSAAYFCASSPQTGTKNIQYFGAGTRLSVL.

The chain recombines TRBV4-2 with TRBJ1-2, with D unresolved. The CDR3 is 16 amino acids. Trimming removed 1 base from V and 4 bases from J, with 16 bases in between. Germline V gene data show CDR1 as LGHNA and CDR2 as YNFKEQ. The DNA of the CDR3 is TGTGCCAGCAGCCAAGGCGATGAGGGCGCTGTCTATGGCTACACCTTC. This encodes CASSQGDEGAVYGYTF.

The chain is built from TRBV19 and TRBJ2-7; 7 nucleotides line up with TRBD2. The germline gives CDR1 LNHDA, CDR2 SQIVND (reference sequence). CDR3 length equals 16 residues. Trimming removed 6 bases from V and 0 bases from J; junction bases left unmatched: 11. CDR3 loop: CASSPSGGRSSYEQYF. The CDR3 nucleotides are TGTGCCAGTAGCCCATCGGGGGGACGGTCCTCCTACGAGCAGTACTTC.